Below, one TCR beta chain is given with its context. The antigen is unknown. The Oncomine TCR Beta short-read assay was applied to DNA of cultured CD4+ T cells. TCRdb re-called the PCR reads with MiXCR, one entry per CDR3 protein. The sample has more than 20,000 distinct CDR3 sequences, roughly 50% seen once. This specimen comes from a study of vaccination and CD4 T cells after COVID-19. The sample's treatment: approximately 9-day PBMC culture with coronavirus spike peptide pools or control peptides (ViraFEST assay). CDR1 and CDR2 from the germline V gene are MNHEY and SMNVEV (reference sequence). V dropped 3 bases and J dropped 6 bases, with 12 bases sitting between them. The CDR3 consists of 14 residues.

The TCR was taken from a human donor who had recovered from COVID-19. Material for sequencing was CD4+ T cells from blood, cultured in vitro. The chain carries TRBV27 and TRBJ1-5; D is uncertain. The CDR3 sequence is CASSFGWAGQPQHF. CDR3 sequence (DNA): TGTGCCAGCAGTTTTGGTTGGGCGGGTCAGCCCCAGCATTTT.